This T cell receptor (beta chain) was profiled in a study of immune evolution from preneoplasia to lung adenocarcinoma. The study, taken as a whole, reports: T cell clonality was higher in KRAS-mutant than EGFR-mutant or wild-type nodules.

Clones were read by immunoSEQ multiplex PCR, and TCRdb kept only the in-frame ones, dropping some. The sample has thousands of clones; 84% are singletons. Points on this clone: No antigen is known for it.

V lost 5 bases to trimming and J lost 2 bases, with 15 bases between them. In germline, CDR1 is SEHNR, CDR2 FQNEAQ (reference sequence). CDR3 length equals 15 residues. Sequenced input: FFPE lung adenocarcinoma in situ tissue. The sequence was obtained from a donor at least 70 years old with lung adenocarcinoma. This sequence joins TRBV7-9 and TRBJ1-2; D remains ambiguous. The CDR3 nucleotides read TGTGCCAGCAGCCTGGGAGGGTTAAGGAACTATGGCTACACCTTC. Translation: CASSLGGLRNYGYTF.